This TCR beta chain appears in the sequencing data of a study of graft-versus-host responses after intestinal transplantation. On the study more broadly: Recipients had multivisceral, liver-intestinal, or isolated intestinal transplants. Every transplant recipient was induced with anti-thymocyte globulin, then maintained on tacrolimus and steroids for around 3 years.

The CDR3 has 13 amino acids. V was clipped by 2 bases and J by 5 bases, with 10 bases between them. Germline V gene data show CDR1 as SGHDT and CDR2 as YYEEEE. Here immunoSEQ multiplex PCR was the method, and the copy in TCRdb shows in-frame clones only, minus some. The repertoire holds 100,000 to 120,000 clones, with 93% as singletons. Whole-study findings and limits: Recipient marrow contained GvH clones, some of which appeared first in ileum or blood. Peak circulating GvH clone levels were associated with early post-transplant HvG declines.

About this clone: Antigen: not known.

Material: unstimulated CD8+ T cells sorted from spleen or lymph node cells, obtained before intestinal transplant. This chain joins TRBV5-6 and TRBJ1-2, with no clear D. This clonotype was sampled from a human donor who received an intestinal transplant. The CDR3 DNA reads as TGTGCCAGCAGCTTAGGTGAAGCGTATGGCTACACCTTC. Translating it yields CASSLGEAYGYTF.